Only a few counts were recorded for the clone carrying this T cell receptor beta chain. Using immunoSEQ multiplex PCR, the repertoire was profiled, and TCRdb retains in-frame clones only, with some absent. The data contain roughly 170,000 clones, approximately 80% of them singletons. CDR3 size: 13 residues. V gave up 5 bases and J gave up 7 bases, with 13 bases separating them. From germline, CDR1 is LNHDA and CDR2 SQIVND (reference sequence). These data originate in a study of blood T cell repertoires in COVID-19. The sequence derives from a human donor in a cohort sampled during active COVID-19. Sample: peripheral blood. J is TRBJ2-3 and V is TRBV19; possibly TRBD2 for D (5 bases). CDR3 sequence: CASSVEGSHTQYF. DNA for the CDR3: TGTGCCAGTAGTGTCGAGGGCAGCCATACGCAGTATTTT. Filled out from reference TRBV19 and TRBJ2-3, the complete variable domain reads DGGITQSPKYLFRKEGQNVTLSCEQNLNHDAMYWYRQDPGQGLRLIYYSQIVNDFQKGDIAEGYSVSREKKESFPLTVTSAQKNPTAFYLCASSVEGSHTQYFGPGTRLTVL.